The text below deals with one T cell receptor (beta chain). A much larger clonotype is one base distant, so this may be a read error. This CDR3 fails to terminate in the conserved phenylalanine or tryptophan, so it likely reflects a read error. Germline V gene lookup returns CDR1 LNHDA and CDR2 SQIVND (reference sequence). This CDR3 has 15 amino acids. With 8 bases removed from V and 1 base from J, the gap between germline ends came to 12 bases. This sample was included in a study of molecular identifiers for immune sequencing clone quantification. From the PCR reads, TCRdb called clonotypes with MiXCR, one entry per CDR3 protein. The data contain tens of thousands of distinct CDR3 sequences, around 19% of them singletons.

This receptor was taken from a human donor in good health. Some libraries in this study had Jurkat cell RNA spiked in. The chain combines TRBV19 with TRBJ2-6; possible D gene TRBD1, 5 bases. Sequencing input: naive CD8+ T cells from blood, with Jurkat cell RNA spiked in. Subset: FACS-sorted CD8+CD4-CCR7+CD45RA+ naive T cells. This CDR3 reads CASRIRGSGANVLTS. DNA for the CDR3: TGTGCCAGTCGAATAAGGGGTTCTGGGGCCAACGTCCTGACTTCC.